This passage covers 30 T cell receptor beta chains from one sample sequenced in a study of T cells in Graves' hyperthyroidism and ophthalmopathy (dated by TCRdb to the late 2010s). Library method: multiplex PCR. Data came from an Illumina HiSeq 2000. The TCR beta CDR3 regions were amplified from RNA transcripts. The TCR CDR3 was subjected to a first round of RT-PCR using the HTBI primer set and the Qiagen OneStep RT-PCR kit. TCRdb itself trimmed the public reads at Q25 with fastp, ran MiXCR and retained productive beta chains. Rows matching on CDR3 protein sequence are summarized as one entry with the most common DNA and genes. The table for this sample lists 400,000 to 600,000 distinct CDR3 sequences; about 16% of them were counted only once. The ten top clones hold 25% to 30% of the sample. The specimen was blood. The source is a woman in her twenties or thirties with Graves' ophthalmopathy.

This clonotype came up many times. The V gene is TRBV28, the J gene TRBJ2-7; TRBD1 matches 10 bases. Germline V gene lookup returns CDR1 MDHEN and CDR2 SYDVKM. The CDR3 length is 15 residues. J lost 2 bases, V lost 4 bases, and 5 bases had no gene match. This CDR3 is CASSYWTGGPYEQYF. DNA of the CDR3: TGTGCCAGCAGTTATTGGACAGGGGGTCCCTACGAGCAGTACTTC.

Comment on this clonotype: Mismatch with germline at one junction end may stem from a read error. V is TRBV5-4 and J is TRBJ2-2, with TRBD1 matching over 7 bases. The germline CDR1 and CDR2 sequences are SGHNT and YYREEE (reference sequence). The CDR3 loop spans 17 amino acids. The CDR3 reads CASSFRLGGFRSGELVF. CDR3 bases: TGTGCCAGCAGCTTTCGGCTAGGGGGCTTTCGGTCCGGGGAGCTGGTTTTT.

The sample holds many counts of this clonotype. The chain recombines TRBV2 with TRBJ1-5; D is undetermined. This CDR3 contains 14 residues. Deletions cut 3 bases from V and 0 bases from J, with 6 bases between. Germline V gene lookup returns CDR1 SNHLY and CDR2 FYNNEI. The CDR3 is CASSEIYSNQPQHF. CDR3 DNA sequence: TGTGCCAGCAGTGAGATTTATAGCAATCAGCCCCAGCATTTT.

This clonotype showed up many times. CDR3 in DNA: TGTGCCAGCAGCCGGACAGGGCTTACAGATACGCAGTATTTT. This translates into CASSRTGLTDTQYF. The chain couples TRBV7-2 to TRBJ2-3, with TRBD1 matching 8 bases. Germline CDR1 SGHTA, CDR2 FQGNSA. The CDR3 is made up of 14 amino acids. After removal of 5 bases from V and 3 bases from J, the junction contained 4 bases not matched to a gene.

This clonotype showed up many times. CDR3 region: CASSLGVNEQFF. In nucleotides, the CDR3 is TGTGCCAGCAGCTTAGGTGTCAATGAGCAGTTCTTC. The chain combines TRBV11-2 with TRBJ2-1; D unresolved. V was cut by 1 base and J by 6 bases, with 4 bases left in between. Germline CDR1 SGHAT, CDR2 FQNNGV. This CDR3 contains 12 residues.

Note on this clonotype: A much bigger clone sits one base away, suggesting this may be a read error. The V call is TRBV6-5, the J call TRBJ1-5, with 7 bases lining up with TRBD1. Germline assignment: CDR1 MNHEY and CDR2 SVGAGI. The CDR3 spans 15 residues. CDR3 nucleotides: TGTGCCGGCAGTTCCGACAGGGAACAGGGTCAGCCCCAGCATTTT. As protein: CAGSSDREQGQPQHF.

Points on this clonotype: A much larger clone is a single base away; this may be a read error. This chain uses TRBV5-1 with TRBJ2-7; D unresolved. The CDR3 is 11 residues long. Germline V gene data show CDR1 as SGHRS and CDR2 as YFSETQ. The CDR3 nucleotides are TGTGCCACCCGATCGGCCTTTGAGCAGTACTTC. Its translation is CATRSAFEQYF.

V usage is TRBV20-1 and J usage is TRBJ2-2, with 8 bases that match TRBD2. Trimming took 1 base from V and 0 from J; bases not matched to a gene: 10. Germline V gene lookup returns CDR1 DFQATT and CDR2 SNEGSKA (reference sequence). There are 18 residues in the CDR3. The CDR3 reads CSARAPSGTRANTGELFF. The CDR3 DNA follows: TGCAGTGCTAGAGCACCCTCCGGGACTAGGGCGAACACCGGGGAGCTGTTTTTT.

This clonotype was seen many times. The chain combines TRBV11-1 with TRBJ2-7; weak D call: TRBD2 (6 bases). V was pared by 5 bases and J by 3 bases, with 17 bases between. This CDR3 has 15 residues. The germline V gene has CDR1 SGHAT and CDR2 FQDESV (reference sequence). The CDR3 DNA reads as TGTGCCAGCAGCCCTCGAGGGTTGCGGGGCTACGAGCAGTACTTC. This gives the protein CASSPRGLRGYEQYF.

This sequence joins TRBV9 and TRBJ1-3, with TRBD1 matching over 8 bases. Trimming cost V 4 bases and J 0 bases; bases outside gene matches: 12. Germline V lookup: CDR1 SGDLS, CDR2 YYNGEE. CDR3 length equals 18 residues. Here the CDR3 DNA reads TGTGCCAGCAGCCCGTCGTCGTACGGGACAGGCTCTGGAAACACCATATATTTT. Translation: CASSPSSYGTGSGNTIYF.

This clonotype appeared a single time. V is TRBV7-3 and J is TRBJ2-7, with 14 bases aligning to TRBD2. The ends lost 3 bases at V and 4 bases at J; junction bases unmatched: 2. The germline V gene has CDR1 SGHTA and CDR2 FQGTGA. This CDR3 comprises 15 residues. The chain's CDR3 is CASSLTSGREYEQYF. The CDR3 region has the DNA TGTGCCAGCAGCTTGACTAGCGGGAGGGAGTACGAGCAGTACTTC. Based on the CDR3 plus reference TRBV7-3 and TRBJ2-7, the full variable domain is GAGVSQTPSNKVTEKGKYVELRCDPISGHTALYWYRQSLGQGPEFLIYFQGTGAADDSGLPNDRFFAVRPEGSVSTLKIQRTERGDSAVYLCASSLTSGREYEQYFGPGTRLTVT.

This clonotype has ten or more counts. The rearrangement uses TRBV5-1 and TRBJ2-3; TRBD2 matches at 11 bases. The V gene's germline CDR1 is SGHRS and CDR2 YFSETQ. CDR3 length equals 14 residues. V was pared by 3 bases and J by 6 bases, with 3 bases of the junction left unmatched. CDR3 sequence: CASSSRLAGDTQYF. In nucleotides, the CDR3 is TGCGCCAGCAGCTCGCGACTAGCGGGGGATACGCAGTATTTT.

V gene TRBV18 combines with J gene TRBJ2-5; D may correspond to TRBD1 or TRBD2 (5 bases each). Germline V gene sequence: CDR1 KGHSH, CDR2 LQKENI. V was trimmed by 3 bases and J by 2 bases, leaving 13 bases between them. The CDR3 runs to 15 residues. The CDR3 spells CASSPPGASQETQYF. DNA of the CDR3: TGTGCCAGCTCACCGCCCGGGGCTTCTCAAGAGACCCAGTACTTC.

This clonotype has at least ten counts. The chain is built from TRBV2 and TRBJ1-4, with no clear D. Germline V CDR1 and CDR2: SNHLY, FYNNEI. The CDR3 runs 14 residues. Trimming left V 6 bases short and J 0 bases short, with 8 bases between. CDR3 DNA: TGTGCCAGCAGAGTGGCCGCAACTAATGAAAAACTGTTTTTT. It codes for CASRVAATNEKLFF.

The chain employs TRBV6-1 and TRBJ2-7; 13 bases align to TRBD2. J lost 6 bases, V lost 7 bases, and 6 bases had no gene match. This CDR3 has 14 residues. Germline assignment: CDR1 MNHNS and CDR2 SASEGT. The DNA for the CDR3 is TGTGCCAGCAAGGGACTAGCGGGATCCGGCGAGCAGTACTTC. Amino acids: CASKGLAGSGEQYF.

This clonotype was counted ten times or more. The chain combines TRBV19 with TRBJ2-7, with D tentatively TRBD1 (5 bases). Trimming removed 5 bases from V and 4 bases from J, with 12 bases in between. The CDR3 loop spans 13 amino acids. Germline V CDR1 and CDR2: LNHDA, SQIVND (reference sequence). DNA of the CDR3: TGTGCCAGTAGTGACAGAGGTATGTACGAGCAGTACTTC. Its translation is CASSDRGMYEQYF.

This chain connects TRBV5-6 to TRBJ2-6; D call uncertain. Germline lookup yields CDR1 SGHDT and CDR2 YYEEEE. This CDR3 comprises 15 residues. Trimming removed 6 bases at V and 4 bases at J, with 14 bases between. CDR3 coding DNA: TGTGCCAGCAACACCCCTGCCTTAGGGGCCAACGTCCTGACTTTC. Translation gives CASNTPALGANVLTF.

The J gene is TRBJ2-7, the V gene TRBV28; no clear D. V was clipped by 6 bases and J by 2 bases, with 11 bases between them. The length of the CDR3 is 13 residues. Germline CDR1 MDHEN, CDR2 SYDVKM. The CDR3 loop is CASSFPSTYEQYF. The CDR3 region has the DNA TGTGCCAGCAGCTTCCCTTCGACCTACGAGCAGTACTTC.

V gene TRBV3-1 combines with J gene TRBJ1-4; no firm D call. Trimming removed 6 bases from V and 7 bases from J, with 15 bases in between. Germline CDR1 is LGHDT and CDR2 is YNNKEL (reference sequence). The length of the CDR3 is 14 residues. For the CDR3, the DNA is TGTGCCAGCAGTGCGATCCCGGATTTTGAAAAACTGTTTTTT. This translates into CASSAIPDFEKLFF. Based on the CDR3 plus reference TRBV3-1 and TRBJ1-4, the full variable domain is DTAVSQTPKYLVTQMGNDKSIKCEQNLGHDTMYWYKQDSKKFLKIMFSYNNKELIINETVPNRFSPKSPDKAHLNLHINSLELGDSAVYFCASSAIPDFEKLFFGSGTQLSVL.

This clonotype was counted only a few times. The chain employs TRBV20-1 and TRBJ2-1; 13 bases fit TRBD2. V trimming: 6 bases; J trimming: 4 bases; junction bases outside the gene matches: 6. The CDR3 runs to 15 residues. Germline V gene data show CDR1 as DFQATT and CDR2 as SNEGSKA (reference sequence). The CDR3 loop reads CSADGLAGDYNEQFF. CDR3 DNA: TGCAGTGCCGACGGACTAGCGGGAGATTACAATGAGCAGTTCTTC.

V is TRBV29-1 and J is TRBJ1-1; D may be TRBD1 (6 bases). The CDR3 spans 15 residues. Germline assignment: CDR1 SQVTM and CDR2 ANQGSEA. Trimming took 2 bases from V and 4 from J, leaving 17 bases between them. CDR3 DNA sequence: TGCAGCGTTGAAAACCCTAGAGGGGGAACCACTGAAGCTTTCTTT. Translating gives CSVENPRGGTTEAFF.

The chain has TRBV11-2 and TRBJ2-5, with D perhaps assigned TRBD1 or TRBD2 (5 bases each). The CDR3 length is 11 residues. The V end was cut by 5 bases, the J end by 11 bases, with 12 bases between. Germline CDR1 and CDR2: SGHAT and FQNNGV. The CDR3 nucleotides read TGTGCCAGCAGCCCGGGACCGGGACAGTACTTC. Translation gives CASSPGPGQYF.

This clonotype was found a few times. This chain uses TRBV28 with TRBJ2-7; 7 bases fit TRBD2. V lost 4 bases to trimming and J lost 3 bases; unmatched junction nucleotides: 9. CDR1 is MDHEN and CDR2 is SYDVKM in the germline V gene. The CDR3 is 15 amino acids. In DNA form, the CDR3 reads TGTGCCAGCAGTTCCCGGGCTACGGGGGGCTACGAGCAGTACTTC. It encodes CASSSRATGGYEQYF.

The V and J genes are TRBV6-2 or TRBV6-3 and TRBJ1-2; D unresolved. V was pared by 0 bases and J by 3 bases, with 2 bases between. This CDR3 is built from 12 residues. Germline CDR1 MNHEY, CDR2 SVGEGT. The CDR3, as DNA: TGTGCCAGCAGTTACTCGGACTATGGCTACACCTTC. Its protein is CASSYSDYGYTF.

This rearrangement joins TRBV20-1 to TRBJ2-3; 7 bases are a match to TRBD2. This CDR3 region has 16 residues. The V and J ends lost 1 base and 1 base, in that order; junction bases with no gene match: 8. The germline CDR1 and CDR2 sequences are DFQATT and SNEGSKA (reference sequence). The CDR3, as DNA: TGCAGTGCTAGAGGGACTAGGGATTGGGGCACAGATACGCAGTATTTT. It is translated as CSARGTRDWGTDTQYF.

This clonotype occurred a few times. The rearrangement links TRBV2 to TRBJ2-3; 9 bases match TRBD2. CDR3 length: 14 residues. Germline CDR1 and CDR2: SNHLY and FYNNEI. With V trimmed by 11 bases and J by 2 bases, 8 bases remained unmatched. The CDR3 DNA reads TGTGCCTGTAGGACTAGCGAATACACAGATACGCAGTATTTT. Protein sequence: CACRTSEYTDTQYF.

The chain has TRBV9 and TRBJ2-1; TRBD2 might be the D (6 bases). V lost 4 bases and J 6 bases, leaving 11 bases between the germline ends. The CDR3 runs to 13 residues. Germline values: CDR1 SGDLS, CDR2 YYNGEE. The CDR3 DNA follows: TGTGCCAGCAGCTCCGGGAGTCCCAATGAGCAGTTCTTC. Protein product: CASSSGSPNEQFF.

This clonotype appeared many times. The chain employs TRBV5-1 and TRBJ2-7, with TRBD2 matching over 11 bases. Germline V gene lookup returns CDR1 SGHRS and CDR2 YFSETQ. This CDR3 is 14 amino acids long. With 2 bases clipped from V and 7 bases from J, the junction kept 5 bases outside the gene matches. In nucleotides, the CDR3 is TGCGCCAGCAGCTTACTAGCGGGAGTTGAAGAGCAGTACTTC. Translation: CASSLLAGVEEQYF.

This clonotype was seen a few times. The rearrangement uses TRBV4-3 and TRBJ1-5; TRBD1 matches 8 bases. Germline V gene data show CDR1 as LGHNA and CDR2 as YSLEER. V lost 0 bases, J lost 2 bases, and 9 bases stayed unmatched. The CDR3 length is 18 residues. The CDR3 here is CASSQDSQGAFGNQPQHF. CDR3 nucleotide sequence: TGCGCCAGCAGCCAAGATTCCCAGGGGGCGTTCGGCAATCAGCCCCAGCATTTT.

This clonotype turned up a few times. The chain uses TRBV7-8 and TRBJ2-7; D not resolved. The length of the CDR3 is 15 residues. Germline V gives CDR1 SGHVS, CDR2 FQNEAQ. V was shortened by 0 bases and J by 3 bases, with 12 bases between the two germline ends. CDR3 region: CASSLALGLGYEQYF. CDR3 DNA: TGTGCCAGCAGCTTAGCGCTTGGGCTAGGCTACGAGCAGTACTTC.